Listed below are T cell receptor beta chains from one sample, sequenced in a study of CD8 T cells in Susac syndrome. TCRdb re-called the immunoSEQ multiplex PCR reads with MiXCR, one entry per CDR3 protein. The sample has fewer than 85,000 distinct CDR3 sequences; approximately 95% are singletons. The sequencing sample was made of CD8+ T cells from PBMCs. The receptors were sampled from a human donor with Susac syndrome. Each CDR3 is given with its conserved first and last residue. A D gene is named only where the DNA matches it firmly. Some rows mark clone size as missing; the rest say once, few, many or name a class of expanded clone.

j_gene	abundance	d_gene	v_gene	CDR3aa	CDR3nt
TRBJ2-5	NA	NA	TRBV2	CASVGSRGAQETQYF	TGTGCCAGCGTAGGGTCTCGGGGAGCCCAAGAGACCCAGTACTTC
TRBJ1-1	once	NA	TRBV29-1	CSISTERLGNTEAFF	TGCAGCATATCGACGGAGCGACTAGGGAACACTGAAGCTTTCTTT
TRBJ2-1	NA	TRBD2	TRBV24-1	CATSDILAGGRPYNEQFF	TGTGCCACCAGTGATATTCTAGCGGGAGGTCGACCGTACAATGAGCAGTTCTTC
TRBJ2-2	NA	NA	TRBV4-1	CASSQVRRVGQGVKNTGELFF	TGCGCCAGCAGCCAAGTTAGGAGGGTAGGGCAGGGAGTTAAGAACACCGGGGAGCTGTTTTTT
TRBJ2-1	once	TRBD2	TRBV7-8	CAVSGTSGRAQGGEQFF	TGTGCTGTATCCGGGACTAGCGGGAGGGCCCAAGGAGGTGAGCAGTTCTTC
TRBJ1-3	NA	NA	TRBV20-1	CSASAAGNTIYF	TGCAGTGCTAGTGCGGCAGGAAACACCATATATTTT
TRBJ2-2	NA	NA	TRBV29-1	CSVEAQTGELFF	TGCAGCGTTGAAGCGCAGACAGGGGAGCTGTTTTTT
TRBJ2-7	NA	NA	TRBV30	CAWSHSYSEQYF	TGTGCCTGGAGTCACTCTTACAGCGAGCAGTACTTC
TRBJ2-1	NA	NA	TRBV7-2	CASSSNRDEQFF	TGTGCCAGCAGCTCCAACAGGGACGAGCAGTTCTTC
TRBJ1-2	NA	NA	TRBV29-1	CSVIRVSNYGYTF	TGCAGCGTTATCAGGGTTTCTAACTATGGCTACACCTTC
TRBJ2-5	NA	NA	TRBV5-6	CASSLDYLEVETQYF	TGTGCCAGCAGCCTGGACTATCTCGAGGTGGAGACCCAGTACTTC
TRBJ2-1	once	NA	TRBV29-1	CSAQGQNWNEQFF	TGCAGCGCTCAAGGACAGAACTGGAATGAGCAGTTCTTC
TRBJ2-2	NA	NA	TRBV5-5	CASSLPGPPNTGELFF	TGTGCCAGCAGCTTACCGGGGCCTCCGAACACCGGGGAGCTGTTTTTT
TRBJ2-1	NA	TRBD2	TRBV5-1	CASSPGTNYNEQFF	TGCGCCAGCAGCCCCGGGACTAACTACAATGAGCAGTTCTTC
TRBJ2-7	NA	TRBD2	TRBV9	CASSGRGRPYEQYF	TGTGCCAGCAGCGGGCGCGGGAGACCCTACGAGCAGTACTTC
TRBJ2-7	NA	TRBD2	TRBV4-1	CASSREPIGGSYEQYF	TGCGCCAGCAGCCGGGAGCCGATCGGGGGGTCCTACGAGCAGTACTTC
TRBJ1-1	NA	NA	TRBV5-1	CASSPEWGTEAFF	TGCGCCAGCAGCCCCGAGTGGGGCACTGAAGCTTTCTTT
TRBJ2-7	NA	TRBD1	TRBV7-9	CASSAGTVDEQYF	TGTGCCAGCAGCGCCGGGACAGTAGATGAGCAGTACTTC
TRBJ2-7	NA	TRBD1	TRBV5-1	CASSLPGTDFWEQYF	TGCGCCAGCAGCTTACCCGGGACAGACTTTTGGGAGCAGTACTTC
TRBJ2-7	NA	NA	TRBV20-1	CSARGTDVNYEQYF	TGCAGTGCTAGAGGGACGGACGTAAACTACGAGCAGTACTTC
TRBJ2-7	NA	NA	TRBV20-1	CSARTGFSYEQYF	TGCAGTGCCCGTACAGGGTTCTCCTACGAGCAGTACTTC
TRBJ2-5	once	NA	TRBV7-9	CASSFTELETQYF	TGTGCCAGCAGCTTTACAGAACTAGAGACCCAGTACTTC
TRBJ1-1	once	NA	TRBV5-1	CASSWTIREADTEAFF	TGCGCCAGCAGCTGGACTATCAGGGAGGCAGACACTGAAGCTTTCTTT
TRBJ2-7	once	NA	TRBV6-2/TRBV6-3	CASSYDYEQYF	TGTGCCAGCAGTTACGATTACGAGCAGTACTTC
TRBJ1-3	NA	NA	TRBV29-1	CSVDGPPEESSGNTIYF	TGCAGCGTTGATGGGCCCCCGGAGGAAAGCTCTGGAAACACCATATATTTT
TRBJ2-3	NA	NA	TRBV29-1	CSVVEVRGYTQYF	TGCAGCGTTGTGGAGGTCCGAGGGTATACGCAGTATTTT
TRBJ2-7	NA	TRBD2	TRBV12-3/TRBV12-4	CASSLALGGGYEQYF	TGTGCCAGCAGTTTAGCGCTGGGGGGAGGGTACGAGCAGTACTTC
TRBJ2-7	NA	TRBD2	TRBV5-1	CASSTGLAPAYEQYF	TGCGCCAGCAGCACGGGACTAGCGCCCGCCTACGAGCAGTACTTC
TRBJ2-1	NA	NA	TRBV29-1	CSVGWGGDEQFF	TGCAGCGTTGGATGGGGTGGGGATGAGCAGTTCTTC
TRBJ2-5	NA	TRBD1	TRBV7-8	CASSLASGQGAKTQYF	TGTGCCAGCAGCTTAGCGAGTGGGCAGGGGGCGAAGACCCAGTACTTC
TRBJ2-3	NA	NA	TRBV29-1	CSVEDTRGGRGDTQYF	TGCAGCGTTGAAGATACGCGCGGAGGGCGCGGAGATACGCAGTATTTT
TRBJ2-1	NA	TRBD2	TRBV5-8	CASSLGSSGRSEQFF	TGTGCCAGCAGCTTGGGGAGTAGCGGGAGAAGTGAGCAGTTCTTC
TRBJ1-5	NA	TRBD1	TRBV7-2	CASSSSTGGHQPQHF	TGTGCCAGCAGTTCAAGTACAGGGGGTCATCAGCCCCAGCATTTT
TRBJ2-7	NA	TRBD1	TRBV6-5	CASSYSTGETYEQYF	TGTGCCAGCAGTTACTCGACAGGGGAAACCTACGAGCAGTACTTC
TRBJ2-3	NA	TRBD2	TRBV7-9	CASSLLSSGSIADTQYF	TGTGCCAGCAGCTTGCTGTCTAGCGGGAGTATCGCAGATACGCAGTATTTT
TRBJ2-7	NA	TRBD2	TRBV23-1	CASRLAYEQYF	TGCGCCAGCAGACTAGCGTACGAGCAGTACTTC
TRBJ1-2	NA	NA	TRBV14	CASSPLEVYGYTF	TGTGCCAGCAGCCCCCTCGAAGTTTATGGCTACACCTTC
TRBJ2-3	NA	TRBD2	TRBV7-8	CASSPGGADTQYF	TGTGCCAGCAGCCCCGGGGGGGCAGATACGCAGTATTTT
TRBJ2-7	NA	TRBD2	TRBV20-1	CSARALWAGGPYEQYF	TGCAGTGCTAGAGCCCTATGGGCGGGAGGGCCCTACGAGCAGTACTTC
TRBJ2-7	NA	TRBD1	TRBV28	CASSLPTGGRYEQYF	TGTGCCAGCAGTTTACCGACAGGGGGCAGGTACGAGCAGTACTTC
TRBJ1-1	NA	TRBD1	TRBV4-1	CASRRQGAGTEAFF	TGCGCCAGCAGACGACAGGGGGCAGGAACTGAAGCTTTCTTT
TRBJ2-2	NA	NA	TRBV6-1	CASSRAGELFF	TGTGCCAGCAGTAGGGCCGGGGAGCTGTTTTTT
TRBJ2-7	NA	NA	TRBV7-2	CASSLVLPSYEQYF	TGTGCCAGCAGCTTAGTACTGCCTAGCTACGAGCAGTACTTC
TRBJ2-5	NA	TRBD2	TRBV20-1	CSAPGLAEETQYF	TGCAGTGCTCCGGGACTAGCGGAAGAGACCCAGTACTTC
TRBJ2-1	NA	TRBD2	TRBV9	CASSSLAGVSYNEQFF	TGTGCCAGCAGCTCACTAGCGGGAGTATCCTACAATGAGCAGTTCTTC
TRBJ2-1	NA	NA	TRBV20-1	CSARDVREHNEQFF	TGCAGTGCTAGAGATGTCAGGGAGCACAATGAGCAGTTCTTC
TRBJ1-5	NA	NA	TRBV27	CASSTSTGGSQPQHF	NA
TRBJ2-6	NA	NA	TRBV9	CACSGYAGANVLTF	TGTGCTTGCAGCGGATACGCTGGGGCCAACGTCCTGACTTTC
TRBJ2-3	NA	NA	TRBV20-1	CSAREAASALSTDTQYF	TGCAGTGCTAGAGAGGCGGCTAGCGCCCTTAGCACAGATACGCAGTATTTT
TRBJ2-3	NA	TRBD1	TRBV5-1	CASSLDGTEYF	TGCGCCAGCAGCCTGGACGGGACAGAGTATTTT
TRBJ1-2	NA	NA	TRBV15	CATSSPGPRGYTF	TGTGCCACCAGCAGCCCTGGGCCACGGGGCTACACCTTC